The rows below give T cell receptor beta chains drawn from one sample of a study of identical twins. TCRdb reprocessed the 5' RACE reads with MiXCR, giving one entry per CDR3 protein. The data hold 750,000 to 950,000 distinct CDR3 sequences, with approximately 13% observed a single time. The data also belong to a second study, concerning yellow fever vaccine responses in identical twins.

The sample comprised PBMCs. The source is a woman between 18 and 29 years old in good health. CDR3s include the opening cysteine and the closing phenylalanine or tryptophan. Each record gives: J gene, V gene, clone size, CDR3 length, D gene, CDR3 protein, CDR3 DNA. A D gene is named only where the DNA matches it firmly. Size values are once, few and many counts, or a class for expanded clones, and some rows have none.

J gene: TRBJ1-5
V gene: TRBV20-1
clone size: many
CDR3 length: 13
D gene: TRBD1
CDR3 protein: CSARTGNNQPQHF
CDR3 DNA: TGCAGTGCTAGGACAGGGAACAATCAGCCCCAGCATTTT

J gene: TRBJ2-1
V gene: TRBV20-1
clone size: few
CDR3 length: 16
D gene: TRBD2
CDR3 protein: CSAEDYSGGAANEQFF
CDR3 DNA: TGCAGTGCTGAAGACTATAGCGGGGGGGCTGCCAATGAGCAGTTCTTC

J gene: TRBJ2-1
V gene: TRBV10-2
clone size: many
CDR3 length: 14
D gene: .
CDR3 protein: CASSELARVNEQFF
CDR3 DNA: TGCGCCAGCAGTGAGTTGGCTAGGGTCAATGAGCAGTTCTTC

J gene: TRBJ1-2
V gene: TRBV3-1
clone size: .
CDR3 length: 16
D gene: .
CDR3 protein: CASSQDFTTPNYGYTF
CDR3 DNA: TGTGCCAGCAGCCAAGATTTCACCACTCCTAACTATGGCTACACCTTC

J gene: TRBJ2-7
V gene: TRBV5-1
clone size: few
CDR3 length: 18
D gene: TRBD2
CDR3 protein: CASSLFGPTSGSSYEQYF
CDR3 DNA: TGCGCCAGCAGCTTGTTCGGACCGACTAGCGGGAGCTCCTACGAGCAGTACTTC

J gene: TRBJ2-6
V gene: TRBV5-1
clone size: .
CDR3 length: 16
D gene: TRBD1
CDR3 protein: CASSWDRISGANVLTF
CDR3 DNA: TGCGCCAGCAGCTGGGACAGAATCTCTGGGGCCAACGTCCTGACTTTC

J gene: TRBJ1-1
V gene: TRBV19
clone size: .
CDR3 length: 14
D gene: .
CDR3 protein: CASSMGGSSAEAFF
CDR3 DNA: TGTGCCAGTAGTATGGGCGGCTCCTCAGCTGAAGCTTTCTTT

J gene: TRBJ2-5
V gene: TRBV29-1
clone size: many
CDR3 length: 12
D gene: .
CDR3 protein: CSVVPSQETQYF
CDR3 DNA: TGCAGCGTTGTCCCTTCGCAAGAGACCCAGTACTTC

J gene: TRBJ2-2
V gene: TRBV12-3/TRBV12-4
clone size: .
CDR3 length: 17
D gene: .
CDR3 protein: CASSFRGGPANTGELFF
CDR3 DNA: TGTGCCAGCAGTTTTAGGGGGGGCCCCGCGAACACCGGGGAGCTGTTTTTT

J gene: TRBJ1-2
V gene: TRBV29-1
clone size: few
CDR3 length: 10
D gene: TRBD1
CDR3 protein: CSVAGGGYTF
CDR3 DNA: TGCAGCGTTGCAGGGGGCGGCTACACCTTC

J gene: TRBJ1-2
V gene: TRBV29-1
clone size: many
CDR3 length: 12
D gene: TRBD1
CDR3 protein: CSGDRGTGGYTF
CDR3 DNA: TGCAGCGGGGACAGGGGAACGGGAGGCTACACCTTC

J gene: TRBJ2-1
V gene: TRBV5-1
clone size: many
CDR3 length: 15
D gene: .
CDR3 protein: CASSLGSSSYNEQFF
CDR3 DNA: TGCGCCAGCAGCCTCGGCAGCAGCTCCTACAATGAGCAGTTCTTC

J gene: TRBJ2-7
V gene: TRBV20-1
clone size: .
CDR3 length: 13
D gene: TRBD1
CDR3 protein: CSASGTGAYEQYF
CDR3 DNA: TGCAGTGCTAGTGGGACAGGGGCCTACGAGCAGTACTTC

J gene: TRBJ2-7
V gene: TRBV12-3/TRBV12-4
clone size: .
CDR3 length: 13
D gene: .
CDR3 protein: CASRTQQGGEQYF
CDR3 DNA: TGTGCCAGCAGAACTCAACAGGGCGGCGAGCAGTACTTC

J gene: TRBJ2-5
V gene: TRBV2
clone size: .
CDR3 length: 15
D gene: .
CDR3 protein: CASSGGNTDKETQYF
CDR3 DNA: TGTGCCAGCAGTGGCGGGAACACTGATAAAGAGACCCAGTACTTC

J gene: TRBJ2-2
V gene: TRBV24-1
clone size: .
CDR3 length: 16
D gene: TRBD2
CDR3 protein: CATSERTSGRAGELFF
CDR3 DNA: TGTGCCACCAGTGAAAGAACTAGCGGGAGGGCCGGGGAGCTGTTTTTT

J gene: TRBJ2-3
V gene: TRBV6-1
clone size: few
CDR3 length: 15
D gene: TRBD2
CDR3 protein: CASTKTGLEADTQYF
CDR3 DNA: TGTGCCAGCACTAAGACGGGACTAGAAGCAGATACGCAGTATTTT

J gene: TRBJ1-6
V gene: TRBV7-9
clone size: .
CDR3 length: 16
D gene: .
CDR3 protein: CASSLTGQLYNSPLHF
CDR3 DNA: TGTGCCAGCAGCTTAACCGGACAATTATATAATTCACCCCTCCACTTT

J gene: TRBJ1-1
V gene: TRBV12-3/TRBV12-4
clone size: many
CDR3 length: 12
D gene: .
CDR3 protein: CASSSRSRVAFF
CDR3 DNA: TGTGCCAGCAGTTCCCGCTCTCGGGTGGCTTTCTTT